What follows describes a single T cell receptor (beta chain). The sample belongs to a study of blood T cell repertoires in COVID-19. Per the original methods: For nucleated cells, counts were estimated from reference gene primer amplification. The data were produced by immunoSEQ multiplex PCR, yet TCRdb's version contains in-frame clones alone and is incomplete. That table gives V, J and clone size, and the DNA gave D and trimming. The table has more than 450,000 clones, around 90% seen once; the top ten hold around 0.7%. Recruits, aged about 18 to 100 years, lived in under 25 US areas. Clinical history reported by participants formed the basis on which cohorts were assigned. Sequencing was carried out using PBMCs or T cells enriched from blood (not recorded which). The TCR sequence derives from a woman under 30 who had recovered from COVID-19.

CDR3 nucleotides: TGCGCCACTTCGGGGACAGCAACCTACGAGCAGTACTTC. It yields the protein CATSGTATYEQYF. The chain couples TRBV10-1 to TRBJ2-7; 7 bases agree with TRBD1. J gave up 2 bases and V 10 bases, and 8 bases lay outside the gene matches. Germline V gene lookup returns CDR1 WNHNN and CDR2 SYGVQD (reference sequence). The CDR3 is 13 amino acids.